The rows below give T cell receptor beta chains drawn from one sample of a study of blood T cell repertoires in COVID-19. Profiled with immunoSEQ multiplex PCR; TCRdb holds only in-frame clones, not every one. The sample lists a few hundred thousand clones, 70% to 90% occurring once. The specimen sequenced was peripheral blood. The receptors stem from a man aged 18 to 29 with COVID-19, enrolled during active disease. Both conserved end residues are part of each CDR3. A D gene is named only where the DNA matches it firmly.

j_call d_call v_call cdr3_aa
TRBJ2-7 TRBD2 TRBV19 CASSALAGGFSHEQYF
TRBJ2-7 - TRBV13 CASSLTAPVRGYEQYF
TRBJ2-1 TRBD2 TRBV19 CASSPRTSGRAYEQFF
TRBJ2-1 TRBD2 TRBV7-9 CASSRLGAGGHLEQFF
TRBJ2-5 - TRBV27 CASSLDSQGTQYF
TRBJ1-2 TRBD1 TRBV27 CASRPLGGGYTF
TRBJ1-2 - TRBV12-5 CASGRTGFGYTF
TRBJ1-6 TRBD1 TRBV6-5 CASSYRQGRNSPLHF
TRBJ2-5 TRBD2 TRBV5-4 CASTTSGGAGETQYF
TRBJ2-2 - TRBV4-1 CASSQDPGVSTGELFF
TRBJ1-3 - TRBV30 CACPLTRAGNTIYF
TRBJ2-2 TRBD1 TRBV11-2 CASSSRTGRGGELFF
TRBJ1-1 - TRBV19 CASRPGTRGETEAFF
TRBJ2-1 TRBD2 TRBV7-2 CASSLTAGTPYNEQFF
TRBJ2-2 TRBD1 TRBV9 CASSVEVGGTGTPGELFF
TRBJ1-1 TRBD1 TRBV3-1/TRBV3-2 CASSQTGTGQTEAFF
TRBJ2-2 TRBD2 TRBV3-1/TRBV3-2 CASSWTSGGAYGELFF
TRBJ1-1 TRBD1 TRBV6-5 CASSSGTGRKTFF
TRBJ2-3 - TRBV30 CAWSAQGGDTQYF
TRBJ1-6 TRBD1 TRBV12-5 CASGLVTGVYNSPLHF
TRBJ2-5 - TRBV19 CASSTRGFQKETQYF
TRBJ1-1 - TRBV2 CASRVGRTENTEAFF
TRBJ1-1 TRBD1 TRBV6-5 CASNRGAHTEAFF
TRBJ2-2 - TRBV24-1 CATSAGTRGQNTGELFF
TRBJ2-6 - TRBV11-2 CASSLDAGSSGANVLTF
TRBJ2-1 TRBD2 TRBV25-1 CASSPLAGGRDEQFF
TRBJ1-1 - TRBV14 CAPGEGTEAFF
TRBJ2-7 TRBD2 TRBV6-5 CASRKAGASYEQYF